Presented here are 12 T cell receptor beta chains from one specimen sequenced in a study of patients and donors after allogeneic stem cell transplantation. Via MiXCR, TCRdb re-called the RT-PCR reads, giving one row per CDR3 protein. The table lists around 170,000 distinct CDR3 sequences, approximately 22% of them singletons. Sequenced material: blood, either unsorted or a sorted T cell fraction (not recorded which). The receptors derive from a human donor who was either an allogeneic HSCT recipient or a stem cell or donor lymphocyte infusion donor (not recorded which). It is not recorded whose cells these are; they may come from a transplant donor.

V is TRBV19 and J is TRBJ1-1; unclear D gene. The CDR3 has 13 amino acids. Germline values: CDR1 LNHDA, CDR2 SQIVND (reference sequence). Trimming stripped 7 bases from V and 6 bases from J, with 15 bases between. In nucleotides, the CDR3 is TGTGCCAGTACCCCCATTCCGGGCTCTGAAGCTTTCTTT. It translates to CASTPIPGSEAFF.

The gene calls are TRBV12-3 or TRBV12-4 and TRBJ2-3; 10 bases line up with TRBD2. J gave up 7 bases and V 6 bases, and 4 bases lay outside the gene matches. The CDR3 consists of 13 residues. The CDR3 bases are TGTGCCAGCAGGGCTAGCGGGAGTTATACGCAGTATTTT. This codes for CASRASGSYTQYF.

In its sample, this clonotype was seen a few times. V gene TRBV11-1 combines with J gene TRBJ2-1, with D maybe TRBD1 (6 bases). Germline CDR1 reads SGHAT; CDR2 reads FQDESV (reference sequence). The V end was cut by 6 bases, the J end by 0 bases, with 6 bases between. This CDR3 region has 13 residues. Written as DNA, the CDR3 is TGTGCCAGCAGACAGGGCTCCTACAATGAGCAGTTCTTC. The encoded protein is CASRQGSYNEQFF.

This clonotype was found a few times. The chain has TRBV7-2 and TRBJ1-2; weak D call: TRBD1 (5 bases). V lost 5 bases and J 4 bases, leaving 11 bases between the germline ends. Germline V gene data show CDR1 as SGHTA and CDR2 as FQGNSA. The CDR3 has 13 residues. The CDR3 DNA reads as TGTGCCAGCAGCCTCGGACACATCTATGGCTACACCTTC. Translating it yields CASSLGHIYGYTF.

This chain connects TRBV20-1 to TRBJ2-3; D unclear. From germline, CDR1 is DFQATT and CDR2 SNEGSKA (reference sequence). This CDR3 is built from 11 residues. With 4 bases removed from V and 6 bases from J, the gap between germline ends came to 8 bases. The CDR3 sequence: CSATISDTQYF. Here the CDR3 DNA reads TGCAGTGCTACGATTTCCGATACGCAGTATTTT.

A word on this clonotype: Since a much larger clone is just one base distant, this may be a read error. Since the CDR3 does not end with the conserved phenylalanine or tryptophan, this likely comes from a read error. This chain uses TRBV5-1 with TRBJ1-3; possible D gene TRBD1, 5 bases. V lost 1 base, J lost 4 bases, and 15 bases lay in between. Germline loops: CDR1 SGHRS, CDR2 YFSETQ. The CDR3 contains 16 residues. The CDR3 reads CASSLNGQGGGNTIYL. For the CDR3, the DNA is TGCGCCAGCAGCTTGAACGGGCAGGGCGGAGGAAACACCATATATTTG.

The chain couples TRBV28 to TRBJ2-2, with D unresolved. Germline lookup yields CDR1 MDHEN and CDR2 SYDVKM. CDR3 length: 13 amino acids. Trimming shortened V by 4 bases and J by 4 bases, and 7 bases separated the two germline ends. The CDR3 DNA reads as TGTGCCAGCAGTTCCTCGAGCACCGGGGAGCTGTTTTTT. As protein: CASSSSSTGELFF.

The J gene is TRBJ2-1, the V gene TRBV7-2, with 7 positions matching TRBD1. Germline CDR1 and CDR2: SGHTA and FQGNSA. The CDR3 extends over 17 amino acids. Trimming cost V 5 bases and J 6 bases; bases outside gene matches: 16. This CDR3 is CASSPRVSDRTGNEQFF. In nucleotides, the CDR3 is TGTGCCAGCAGCCCCCGTGTTTCGGACAGGACGGGCAATGAGCAGTTCTTC.

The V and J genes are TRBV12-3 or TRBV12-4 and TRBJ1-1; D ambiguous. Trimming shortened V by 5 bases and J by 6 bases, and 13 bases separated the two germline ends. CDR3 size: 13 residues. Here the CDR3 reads CASSQRRGSEAFF. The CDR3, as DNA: TGTGCCAGCAGTCAAAGACGAGGGTCTGAAGCTTTCTTT.

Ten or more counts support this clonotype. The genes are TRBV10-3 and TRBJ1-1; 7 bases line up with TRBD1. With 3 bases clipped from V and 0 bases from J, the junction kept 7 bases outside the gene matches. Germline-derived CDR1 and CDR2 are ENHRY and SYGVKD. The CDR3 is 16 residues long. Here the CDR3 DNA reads TGTGCCATCAGTGATCGGGACAGAGCTATGAACACTGAAGCTTTCTTT. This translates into CAISDRDRAMNTEAFF.

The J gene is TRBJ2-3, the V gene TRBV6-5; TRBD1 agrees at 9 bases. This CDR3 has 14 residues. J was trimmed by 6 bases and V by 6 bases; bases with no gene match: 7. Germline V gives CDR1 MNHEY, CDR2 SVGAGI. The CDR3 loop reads CASRETGGGDTQYF. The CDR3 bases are TGTGCCAGCAGAGAGACAGGGGGAGGGGATACGCAGTATTTT.

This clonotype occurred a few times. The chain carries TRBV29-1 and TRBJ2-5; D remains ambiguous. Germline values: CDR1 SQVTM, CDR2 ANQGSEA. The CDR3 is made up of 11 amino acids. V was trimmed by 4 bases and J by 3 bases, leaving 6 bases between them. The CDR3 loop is CSVGTEETQYF. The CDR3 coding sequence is TGCAGCGTTGGTACTGAAGAGACCCAGTACTTC.